This T cell receptor beta chain was observed in a study of blood T cells in healthy people across ages. The germline CDR1 and CDR2 sequences are SNHLY and FYNNEI. This CDR3 region has 16 residues. The J segment lost 5 bases and the V segment lost 5 bases, leaving 10 bases of the junction unmatched. With a J-beta primer mix and a sample-barcoded 5' primer, a second PCR ran about 7 to 12 cycles. One entry per CDR3 protein, called by TCRdb with MiXCR from the 5' RACE reads. The repertoire consists of about 840,000 distinct CDR3 sequences, with about 28% occurring once and the leading ten covering 10%. The same sample was also studied in work on T cells of mothers and their children.

Sequenced material: blood. The receptor comes from a woman aged 40-49 years in good health. V is TRBV2 and J is TRBJ1-4; 8 nucleotides match TRBD1. The CDR3 DNA follows: TGTGCCAGCAGTCAGGGCCCAGGGGGCGCAAATGAAAAACTGTTTTTT. It encodes CASSQGPGGANEKLFF.